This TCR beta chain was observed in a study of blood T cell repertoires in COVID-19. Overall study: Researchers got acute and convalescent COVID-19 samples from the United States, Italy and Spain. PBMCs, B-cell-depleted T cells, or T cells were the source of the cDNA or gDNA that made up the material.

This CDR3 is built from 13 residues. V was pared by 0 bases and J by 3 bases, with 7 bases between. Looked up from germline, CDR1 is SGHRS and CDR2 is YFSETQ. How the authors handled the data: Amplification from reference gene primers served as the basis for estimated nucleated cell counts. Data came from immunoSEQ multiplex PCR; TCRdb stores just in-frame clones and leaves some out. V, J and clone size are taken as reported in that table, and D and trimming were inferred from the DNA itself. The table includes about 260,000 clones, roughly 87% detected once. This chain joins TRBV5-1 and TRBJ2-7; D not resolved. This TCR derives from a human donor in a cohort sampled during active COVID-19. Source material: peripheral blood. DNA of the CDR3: TGCGCCAGCAGCTTGGAGCGAGGCTACGAGCAGTACTTC. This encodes CASSLERGYEQYF.